This T cell receptor beta chain emerged from a study of metastatic and nonmetastatic thyroid tumors. TCRdb re-analyzed the PCR reads using MiXCR. The sample includes tens of thousands of clones, approximately 15% seen only once; the top ten take 4% to 5.5%. The entire patient cohort was treatment-naive prior to thyroid surgery. This CDR3 spans 16 amino acids. V lost 1 base and J lost 4, with 16 bases in between. Germline-derived CDR1 and CDR2 are SGHDN and FVKESK. The V and J genes are TRBV14 and TRBJ1-2, with D maybe TRBD1 (5 bases). The sample consisted of blood. The receptor comes from a female donor with papillary thyroid cancer or a benign thyroid nodule (not recorded which). Some clones in this sample may be carry-over from other donors' samples. The chain's CDR3 is CASSQVPVGGLYGYTF. For the CDR3, the DNA is TGTGCCAGCAGCCAAGTCCCAGTCGGGGGACTCTATGGCTACACCTTC.